This entry is about one T cell receptor (beta chain). Its specificity is not known. CDR3 size: 13 residues. CDR1 SEHNR and CDR2 FQNEAQ come from the germline V gene (reference sequence). V shed 8 bases and J 5 bases; nucleotides not matched to a gene: 8. The data were obtained in a study of OX40 agonist ivuxolimab in advanced cancers. TCRdb keeps only in-frame clones here, not all; method: immunoSEQ multiplex PCR. The sample records 18,000 or so clones, around 70% being singletons. General observations from the study: The study found that CD8+ T cells averaged more expanded clones than CD4+. The antigens recognized by the expanded peripheral T cells, that is their antigen specificity, were not determined.

The sequencing used CD4+ or CD8+ T cells sorted from blood, collected in a trial of the OX40 agonist ivuxolimab. V usage is TRBV7-9 and J usage is TRBJ2-5, with TRBD2 matching 7 bases. The receptor comes from an adult with an advanced solid tumor such as melanoma, head and neck, liver or kidney cancer. The CDR3 nucleotides are TGTGCCAGCGAAGAGCGGGGCCTGGAGACCCAGTACTTC. Protein: CASEERGLETQYF. The full variable domain, completed using reference TRBV7-9 and TRBJ2-5, is DTGVSQNPRHKITKRGQNVTFRCDPISEHNRLYWYRQTLGQGPEFLTYFQNEAQLEKSRLLSDRFSAERPKGSFSTLEIQRTEQGDSAMYLCASEERGLETQYFGPGTRLLVL.